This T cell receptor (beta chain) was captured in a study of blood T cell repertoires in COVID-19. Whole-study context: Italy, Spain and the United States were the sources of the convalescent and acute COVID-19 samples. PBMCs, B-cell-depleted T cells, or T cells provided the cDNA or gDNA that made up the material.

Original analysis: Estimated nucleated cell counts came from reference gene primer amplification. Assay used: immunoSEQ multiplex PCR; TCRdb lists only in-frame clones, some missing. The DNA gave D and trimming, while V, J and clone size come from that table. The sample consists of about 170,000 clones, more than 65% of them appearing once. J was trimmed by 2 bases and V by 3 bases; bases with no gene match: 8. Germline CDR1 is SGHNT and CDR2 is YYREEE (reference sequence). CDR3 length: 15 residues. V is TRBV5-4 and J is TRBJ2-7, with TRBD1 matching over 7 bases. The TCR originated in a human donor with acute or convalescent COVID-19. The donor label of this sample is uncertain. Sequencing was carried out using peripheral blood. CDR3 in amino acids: CASSSLGQGAYEQYF. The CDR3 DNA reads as TGTGCCAGCAGCTCTCTTGGGCAGGGGGCCTACGAGCAGTACTTC.